This is a list of T cell receptor beta chains from one sample in a study of regulatory T cells in long-lasting Graves disease. Each CDR3 protein is one row after TCRdb ran MiXCR on the multiplex PCR reads. The table has about 540,000 distinct CDR3 sequences, approximately 13% seen once. In addition, the sample was reused for a study of T cells in Graves' hyperthyroidism and ophthalmopathy.

The specimen was peripheral blood mononuclear cells (PBMCs), collected at new diagnosis, from a patient treated with antithyroid drugs. These receptors were collected from a man aged 25-45 years with Graves disease. The CDR3 runs from the conserved cysteine through the conserved F or W. A D gene is named only where the DNA matches it firmly. Not all rows give a size; the values are once, few, many and, for expanded clones, a class.

TRBV29-1	.	TRBJ2-7	many	TGCAGCGTTGCCCCGGGGACCTACGAGCAGTACTTC	CSVAPGTYEQYF
TRBV20-1	.	TRBJ2-1	many	TGCAGTGCTAGACAAAGCCGGGTCGAGCAGTTCTTC	CSARQSRVEQFF
TRBV11-2	.	TRBJ2-7	.	TGCGCCAGCAGCCAAGATGGGGACCTTACCTACGAGCAGTACTTC	CASSQDGDLTYEQYF
TRBV5-1	.	TRBJ1-5	many	TGCGCCAGCAGCTTGGATATTCAGGCTCCCCAGCATTTT	CASSLDIQAPQHF
TRBV7-8	TRBD2	TRBJ2-3	many	TGTGCCAGTAAAGCGGGAGCTTTGATGGATACGCAGTATTTT	CASKAGALMDTQYF
TRBV20-1	TRBD2	TRBJ2-1	.	TGCAGTGCTGGAGGACTAGTCCTGGGTGAGCAGTTCTTC	CSAGGLVLGEQFF
TRBV5-1	.	TRBJ2-5	.	TGCGCCAGCAGCTTGGCCGGACAGCCGAAAGAGACCCAGTACTTC	CASSLAGQPKETQYF
TRBV28	TRBD2	TRBJ2-3	many	TGTGCCAGCAGCCCCTTTTTTCTGGGACTAGCGGGAGTGGTCCGTACAGATACGCAGTATTTT	CASSPFFLGLAGVVRTDTQYF
TRBV19	TRBD2	TRBJ2-7	.	TGTGCCAGTAGTATATATACTAGCGGGAGGTACGAGCAGTACTTC	CASSIYTSGRYEQYF
TRBV20-1	.	TRBJ1-1	many	TGCAGTGCTTCTCCCGGACATCACAACACTGAAGCTTTCTTT	CSASPGHHNTEAFF
TRBV20-1	.	TRBJ2-7	many	TGCAGTGCCAGGAAGGCGCCCTACGAGCAGTACTTC	CSARKAPYEQYF
TRBV27	.	TRBJ1-2	many	TGTGCCAGCAGTTACAGGGTGGACTATGGCTACACCTTC	CASSYRVDYGYTF
TRBV12-3/TRBV12-4	.	TRBJ1-2	many	TGTGCCAGCAGTCCCCGACAGACCCTTTATGGCTACACCTTC	CASSPRQTLYGYTF
TRBV19	.	TRBJ1-2	.	TGTGCCAGTGGCCCTAACGAAAGAGGATATGGCTACACCTTC	CASGPNERGYGYTF
TRBV10-3	TRBD1	TRBJ1-1	many	TGTGCCATCAGTGAGTCACCGACAGGGAGGAACACTGAAGCTTTCTTT	CAISESPTGRNTEAFF
TRBV6-1	TRBD2	TRBJ2-3	many	TGTGCCAGCAGCCCAGTTATACAGCGGGACGCCAAGCGGGCGCAGTATTTT	CASSPVIQRDAKRAQYF
TRBV19	.	TRBJ2-5	.	TGTGCCAGTAGTATTTGGATGTCCCCAGAGACCCAGTACTTC	CASSIWMSPETQYF
TRBV12-3/TRBV12-4	.	TRBJ2-5	many	TGTGCCAGCAGTGCGCCGGGGAACCTACAAGAGACCCAGTACTTC	CASSAPGNLQETQYF
TRBV9	.	TRBJ2-3	many	TGTGCCAGCGGTGAGGACGGGCAGATAATGACAGATACGCAGTATTTT	CASGEDGQIMTDTQYF
TRBV27	.	TRBJ2-5	many	TGTGCCAGCAGACCTCGGGGGTTTTCAGGGGAGACCCAGTACTTC	CASRPRGFSGETQYF
TRBV20-1	.	TRBJ2-7	many	TGCAGTGCTAGAGGTTCTACCCCCCCGAGGCAGCAGTACTTC	CSARGSTPPRQQYF
TRBV13	TRBD2	TRBJ2-7	few	TGTGCCAGCAGCTTAGGACAGGCTAGCGGGAGTTACGAGCAGTACTTC	CASSLGQASGSYEQYF
TRBV6-1	.	TRBJ2-3	.	TGTGTCAGCAGCATAGCGGACACAGATACGCAGTATTTT	CVSSIADTDTQYF
TRBV19	.	TRBJ2-2	few	TGTGCCAGTAGTATCAAACGGGCCACCGGGGAGCTGTTTTTT	CASSIKRATGELFF
TRBV6-1	.	TRBJ2-1	.	TGTGCCAGCACCGGACTGGGATCGGACAATGAGCAGTTCTTC	CASTGLGSDNEQFF
TRBV5-1	TRBD2	TRBJ2-5	many	TGCGCCAGCAGCTTCCCTAGCGGGATGAAGACCCAGTACTTC	CASSFPSGMKTQYF
TRBV19	TRBD2	TRBJ2-3	many	TGTGCCAGTAGAGAGAGCGGGGTGGATACGCAGTATTTT	CASRESGVDTQYF
TRBV7-2	.	TRBJ2-3	many	TGTGCCAGCAGCTTAGGTTGGGGCACAGATACGCAGTATTTT	CASSLGWGTDTQYF
TRBV18	.	TRBJ2-7	few	TGTGCCAGCTCAAAGGAAACCTACGAGCAGTACTTC	CASSKETYEQYF